This paragraph covers one TCR beta chain sequence. Its antigen is still unknown. V was clipped by 4 bases and J by 8 bases, with 15 bases between them. CDR1 is SGHRS and CDR2 is YFSETQ in the germline V gene. The CDR3 spans 13 residues. This sample was taken from a study of T cell responses to AZD1222 COVID-19 vaccine. Study-wide points: None of the repertoires were sampled until the peak T cell response had passed. Among vaccine-associated CD4 TCRs, coverage spanned spike, with dominance at 160-218 and 743-854. A rise in Spike-specific TCR breadth and depth followed two AZD1222 doses.

Produced via immunoSEQ multiplex PCR; TCRdb's table is partial and in-frame only. The repertoire consists of approximately 210,000 clones, with more than 85% occurring once and the leading ten covering about 3.5%. The sample consisted of peripheral blood, taken 28 days after the second AZD1222 dose. The TCR was taken from an adult who received the AZD1222 COVID-19 vaccine. This chain connects TRBV5-1 to TRBJ1-2; the D is unclear. The CDR3 region has the DNA TGCGCCAGCAGCCAGTCGGACGGAGTGGGCTACACCTTC. Encoded protein: CASSQSDGVGYTF.